This T cell receptor (beta chain) is from a study of early T cells in non-severe SARS-CoV-2 infection (dated by TCRdb to 2020 to 2023). Regarding the complete study: TCR sequencing used bulk RNA from unsorted whole blood, so alpha and beta chains could not be paired. Findings and caveats that apply to the study as a whole: VDJdb matching was skewed toward anti-spike CD8 responses and likely underestimated virus-specific expansions by missing private and CD4 specificities.

This clonotype was seen at least ten times. Its recognized antigen is unknown. Within one base of it there is no much larger clone, and no base qualities were kept. Set within a cohort of healthcare workers in London, UK, this nested case-control study involved weekly PCR testing of nasopharyngeal swabs along with blood sampling. Healthcare workers were enrolled in the week of the UK lockdown, from 23 to 31 March 2020, and were followed every week for up to roughly 15 weeks. V sheds 1 base and J sheds 9 bases, leaving 10 bases between their ends. The CDR3 runs 13 amino acids, cysteine and phenylalanine included. Only the CDR3 part of the read is kept: 39 bases, read in frame from the first base. For CDR1 and CDR2, the germline V gene lists SGHVS and FNYEAQ. Receptor amplification or capture employed 5' RACE. TCRdb records NextSeq 500 as the sequencer. In the TCR library protocol, unique molecular identifiers were attached to individual cDNA molecules to correct for PCR bias and sequencing error. Both TCR alpha and beta chains were sequenced, and tight co-correlation was observed between alpha and beta sequence abundances in each sample. Turning to the authors' computational methods: Decombinator V4 was used to annotate TCR sequences for V gene, J gene and CDR3. TCRs were defined as expanded if a significant change between any two time points was detected under a Poisson model with p below 0.0001. TCR abundances were normalised to the total number of TCRs sequenced in each sample and reported as counts per million. MAIT TCRs were defined by TRAV1-2 paired with TRAJ12, TRAJ20 or TRAJ33, and iNKT TCRs by TRAV10 paired with TRAJ18. VDJdb, accessed 1 November 2021, was searched for CMV, EBV and SARS-CoV-2 annotated TCRs, with TCRs annotated for multiple antigens excluded. The public reads were quality trimmed at Q25 with fastp and then assembled into clones with MiXCR by TCRdb, keeping productive beta chains. Entries are consolidated by CDR3 protein sequence, retaining the most common genes and DNA. TCRdb's processing, not the study's, gives the V and J calls here. The table for this sample lists about 66,000 distinct CDR3 sequences; around 8.7% of them were counted only once. The top ten clones comprise roughly 3.2% of the sample.

This sequence originates from an adult who was a healthcare worker with PCR-confirmed SARS-CoV-2 infection or an uninfected control (not recorded which). The rearranged segments are TRBV7-6 and TRBJ2-1; the D gene identity is not certain. The specimen was whole blood. The CDR3 region: CASSLDPSLEQFF. The DNA reads as follows: TGTGCCAGCAGCTTAGACCCATCACTTGAGCAGTTCTTC.